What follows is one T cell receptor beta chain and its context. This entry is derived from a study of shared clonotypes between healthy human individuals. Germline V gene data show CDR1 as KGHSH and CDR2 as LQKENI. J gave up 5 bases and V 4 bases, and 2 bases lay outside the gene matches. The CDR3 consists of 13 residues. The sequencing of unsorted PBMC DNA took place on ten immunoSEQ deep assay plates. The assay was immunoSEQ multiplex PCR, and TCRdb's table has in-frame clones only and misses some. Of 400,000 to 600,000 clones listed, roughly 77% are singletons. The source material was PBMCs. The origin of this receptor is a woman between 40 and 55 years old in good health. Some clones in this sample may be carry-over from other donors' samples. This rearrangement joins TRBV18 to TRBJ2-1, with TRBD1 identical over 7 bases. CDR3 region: CASSQGTDNEQFF. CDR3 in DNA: TGTGCCAGCTCACAAGGGACAGACAATGAGCAGTTCTTC.